This T cell receptor (beta chain) was captured in a study of blood T cell repertoires in COVID-19. The table came from immunoSEQ multiplex PCR; TCRdb's copy has only in-frame clones and leaves some out. The sample carries 45,000 to 60,000 clones, about 82% recorded once. V lost 6 bases, J lost 2 bases, and 7 bases stayed unmatched. Germline V gene lookup returns CDR1 MNHEY and CDR2 SMNVEV (reference sequence). The CDR3 is 15 residues long. The TCR originated in a man in his 70s with active COVID-19. The sequenced material came from peripheral blood. The chain employs TRBV27 and TRBJ1-5; 7 positions match TRBD1. CDR3 amino acids: CASRYRGGGNQPQHF. The CDR3 DNA is TGTGCCAGCAGATACAGGGGTGGGGGCAATCAGCCCCAGCATTTT.